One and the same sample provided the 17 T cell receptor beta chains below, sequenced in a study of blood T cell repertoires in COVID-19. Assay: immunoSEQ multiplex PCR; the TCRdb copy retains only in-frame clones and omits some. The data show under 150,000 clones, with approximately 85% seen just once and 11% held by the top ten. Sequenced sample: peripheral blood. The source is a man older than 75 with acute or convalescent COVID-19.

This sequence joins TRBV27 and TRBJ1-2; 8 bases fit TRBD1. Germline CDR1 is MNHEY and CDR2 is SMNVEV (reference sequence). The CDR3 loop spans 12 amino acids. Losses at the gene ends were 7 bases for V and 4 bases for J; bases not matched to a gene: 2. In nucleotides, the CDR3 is TGTGCCAGCAAGACAGGGGTCTATGGCTACACCTTC. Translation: CASKTGVYGYTF.

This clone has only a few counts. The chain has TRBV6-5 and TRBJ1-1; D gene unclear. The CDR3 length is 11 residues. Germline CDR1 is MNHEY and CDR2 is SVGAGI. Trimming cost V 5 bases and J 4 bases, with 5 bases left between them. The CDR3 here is CASSPGTEAFF. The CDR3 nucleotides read TGTGCCAGCAGTCCGGGCACTGAAGCTTTCTTT.

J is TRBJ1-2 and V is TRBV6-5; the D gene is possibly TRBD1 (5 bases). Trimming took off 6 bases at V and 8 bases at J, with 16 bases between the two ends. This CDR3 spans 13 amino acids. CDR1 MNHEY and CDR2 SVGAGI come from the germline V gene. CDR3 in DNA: TGTGCCAGCAGCTCCGCGGGGGATTACGGCTACACCTTC. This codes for CASSSAGDYGYTF.

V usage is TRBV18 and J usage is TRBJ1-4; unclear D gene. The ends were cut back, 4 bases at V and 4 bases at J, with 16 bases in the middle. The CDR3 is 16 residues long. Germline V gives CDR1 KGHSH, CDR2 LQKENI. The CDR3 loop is CASSLLSADDNEKLFF. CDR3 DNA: TGTGCCAGCTCACTCCTTAGCGCAGACGATAATGAAAAACTGTTTTTT.

CDR3 residues: CASSFIPTGANSNQPQHF. The CDR3 nucleotides are TGTGCCAGCAGTTTCATTCCGACAGGGGCCAATAGCAATCAGCCCCAGCATTTT. The rearrangement uses TRBV28 and TRBJ1-5, with 8 bases fitting TRBD1. Germline lookup yields CDR1 MDHEN and CDR2 SYDVKM. The CDR3 extends over 18 amino acids. V lost 3 bases, J lost 0 bases, and 10 bases stayed unmatched.

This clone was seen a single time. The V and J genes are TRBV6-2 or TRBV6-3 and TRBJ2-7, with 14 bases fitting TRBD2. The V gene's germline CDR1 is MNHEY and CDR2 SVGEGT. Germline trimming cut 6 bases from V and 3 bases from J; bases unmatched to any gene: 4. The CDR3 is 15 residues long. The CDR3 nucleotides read TGTGCCAGCAGCTCCGGACTAGCGGGAGGCTACGAGCAGTACTTC. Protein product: CASSSGLAGGYEQYF.

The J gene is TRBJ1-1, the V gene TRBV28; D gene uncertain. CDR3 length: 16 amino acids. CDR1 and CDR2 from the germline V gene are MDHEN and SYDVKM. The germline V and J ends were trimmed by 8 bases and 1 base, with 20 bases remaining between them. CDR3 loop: CASLPAGRTGNTEAFF. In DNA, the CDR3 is TGTGCCAGCCTACCGGCCGGGAGAACTGGGAACACTGAAGCTTTCTTT.

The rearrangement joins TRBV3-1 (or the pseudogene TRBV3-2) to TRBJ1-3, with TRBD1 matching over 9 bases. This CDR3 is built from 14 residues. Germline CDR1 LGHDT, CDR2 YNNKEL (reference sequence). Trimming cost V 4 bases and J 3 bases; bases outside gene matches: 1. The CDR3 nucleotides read TGTGCCAGCAGCCGGACAGGGGATGGAAACACCATATATTTT. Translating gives CASSRTGDGNTIYF.

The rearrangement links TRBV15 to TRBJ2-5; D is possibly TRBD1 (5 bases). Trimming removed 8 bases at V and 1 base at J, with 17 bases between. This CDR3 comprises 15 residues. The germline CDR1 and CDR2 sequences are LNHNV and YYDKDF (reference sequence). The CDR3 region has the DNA TGTGCCACCTCCTCAGAAACAAGGGGCCAAGAGACCCAGTACTTC. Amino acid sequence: CATSSETRGQETQYF.

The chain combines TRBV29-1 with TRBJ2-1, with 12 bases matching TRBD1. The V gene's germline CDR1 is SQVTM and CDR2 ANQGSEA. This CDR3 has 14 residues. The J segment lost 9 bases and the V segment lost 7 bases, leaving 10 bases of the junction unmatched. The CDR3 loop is CSAFRDRGPGEQFF. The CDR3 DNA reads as TGCAGCGCCTTCCGGGACAGGGGGCCAGGTGAGCAGTTCTTC.

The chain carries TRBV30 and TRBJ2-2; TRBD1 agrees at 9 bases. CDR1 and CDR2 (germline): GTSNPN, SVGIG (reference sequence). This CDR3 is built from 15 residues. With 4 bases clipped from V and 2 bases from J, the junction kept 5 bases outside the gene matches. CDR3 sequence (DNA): TGTGCCTGGAACAGGGGGCCTACTAACACCGGGGAGCTGTTTTTT. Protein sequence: CAWNRGPTNTGELFF.

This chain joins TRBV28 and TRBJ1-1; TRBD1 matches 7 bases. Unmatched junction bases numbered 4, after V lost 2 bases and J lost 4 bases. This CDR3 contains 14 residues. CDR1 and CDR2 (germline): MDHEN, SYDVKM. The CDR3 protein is CASSLDRVSTEAFF. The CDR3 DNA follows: TGTGCCAGCAGTTTAGACAGGGTGAGCACTGAAGCTTTCTTT.

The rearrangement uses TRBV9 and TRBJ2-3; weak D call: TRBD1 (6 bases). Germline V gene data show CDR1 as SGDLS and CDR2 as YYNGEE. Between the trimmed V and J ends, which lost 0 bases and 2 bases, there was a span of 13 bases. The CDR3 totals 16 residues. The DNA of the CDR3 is TGTGCCAGCAGCGTAGGCCAGGGGACACTCACAGATACGCAGTATTTT. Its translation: CASSVGQGTLTDTQYF. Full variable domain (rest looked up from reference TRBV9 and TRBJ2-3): DSGVTQTPKHLITATGQRVTLRCSPRSGDLSVYWYQQSLDQGLQFLIQYYNGEERAKGNILERFSAQQFPDLHSELNLSSLELGDSALYFCASSVGQGTLTDTQYFGPGTRLTVL.

CDR3 sequence reads: CASSPGTGYTGELFF. CDR3 sequence (DNA): TGCGCCAGCAGTCCCGGGACAGGTTACACCGGGGAGCTGTTTTTT. The chain has TRBV10-1 and TRBJ2-2; 8 bases are shared with TRBD1. Germline CDR1 WNHNN, CDR2 SYGVQD (reference sequence). V shed 5 bases, J shed 3 bases, and the junction held 5 bases outside the gene matches. This CDR3 contains 15 residues.

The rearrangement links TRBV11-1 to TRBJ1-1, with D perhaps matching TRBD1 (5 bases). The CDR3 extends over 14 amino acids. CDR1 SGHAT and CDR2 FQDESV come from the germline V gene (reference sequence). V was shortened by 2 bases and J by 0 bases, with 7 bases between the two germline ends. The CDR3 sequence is CASSLQGVNTEAFF. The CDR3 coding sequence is TGTGCCAGCAGCTTACAGGGTGTGAACACTGAAGCTTTCTTT.

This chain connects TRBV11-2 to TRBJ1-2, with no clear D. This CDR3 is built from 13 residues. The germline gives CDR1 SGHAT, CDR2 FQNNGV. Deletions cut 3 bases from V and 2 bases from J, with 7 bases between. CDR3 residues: CASSFKQNYGYTF. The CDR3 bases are TGTGCCAGCAGCTTTAAACAGAACTATGGCTACACCTTC.

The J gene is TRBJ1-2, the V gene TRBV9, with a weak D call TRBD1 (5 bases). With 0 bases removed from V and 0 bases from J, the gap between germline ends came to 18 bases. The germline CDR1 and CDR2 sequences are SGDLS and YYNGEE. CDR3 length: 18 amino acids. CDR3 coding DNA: TGTGCCAGCAGCGTAGACGGGATCGGGGGGAACTCTAACTATGGCTACACCTTC. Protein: CASSVDGIGGNSNYGYTF.